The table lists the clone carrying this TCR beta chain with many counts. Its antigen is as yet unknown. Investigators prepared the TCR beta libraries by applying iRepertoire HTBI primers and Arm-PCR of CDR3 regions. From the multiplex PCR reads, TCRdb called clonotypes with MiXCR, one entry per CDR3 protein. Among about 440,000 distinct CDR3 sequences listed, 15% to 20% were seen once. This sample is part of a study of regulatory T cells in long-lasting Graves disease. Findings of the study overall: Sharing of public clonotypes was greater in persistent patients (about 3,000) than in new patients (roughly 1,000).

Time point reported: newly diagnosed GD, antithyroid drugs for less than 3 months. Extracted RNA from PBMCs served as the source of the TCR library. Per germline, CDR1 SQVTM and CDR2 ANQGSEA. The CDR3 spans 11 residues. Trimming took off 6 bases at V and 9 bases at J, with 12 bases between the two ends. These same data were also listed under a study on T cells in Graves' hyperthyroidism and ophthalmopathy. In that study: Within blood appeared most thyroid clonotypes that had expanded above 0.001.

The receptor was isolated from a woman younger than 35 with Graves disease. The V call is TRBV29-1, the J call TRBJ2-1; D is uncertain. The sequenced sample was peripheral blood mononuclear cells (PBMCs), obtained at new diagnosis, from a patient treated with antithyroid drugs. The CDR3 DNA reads TGCAGCGTATCATTTTCCAGTGAGCAGTTCTTC. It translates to CSVSFSSEQFF.